This entry features one TCR beta chain sequence. Its target is unknown. The sample originates from a study of vaccination effects on CD4 cells after COVID-19. The method was immunoSEQ multiplex PCR; TCRdb's version includes in-frame clones alone and lacks a portion of them. The sample consists of more than 20,000 clones, over 75% of them appearing once. CDR3 size: 16 residues. V lost 5 bases to trimming and J lost 2 bases; unmatched junction nucleotides: 8. CDR1 is KGHDR and CDR2 is SFDVKD in the germline V gene. Using viral peptide pools, the ViraFEST assay grew out antigen-specific CD4+ T cells prior to sequencing. Culture lasted about ten days before CD4+ T cell isolation. The vaccine given was either BNT162b2 or mRNA-1273, in two doses. Recipients of the vaccine had no prior SARS-CoV-2 infection and negative nucleocapsid antibodies. Half-medium exchanges with IL-2 medium took place on days 3 and 7.

Study findings and constraints: The study had few convalescent patients and no early post-infection timepoints.

The receptor was derived from a human donor who received a COVID-19 vaccine. Some clones in this sample may be carry-over from other donors' samples. Here the sequenced sample was CD4+ T cells from PBMCs cultured with SARS-CoV-2 spike peptides, taken after COVID-19 vaccination. The chain is built from TRBV24-1 and TRBJ2-1, with 7 bases identical to TRBD1. The CDR3 sequence is CATSVETGEAYNEQFF. The CDR3 coding sequence is TGTGCCACCAGTGTCGAAACAGGGGAAGCCTACAATGAGCAGTTCTTC.